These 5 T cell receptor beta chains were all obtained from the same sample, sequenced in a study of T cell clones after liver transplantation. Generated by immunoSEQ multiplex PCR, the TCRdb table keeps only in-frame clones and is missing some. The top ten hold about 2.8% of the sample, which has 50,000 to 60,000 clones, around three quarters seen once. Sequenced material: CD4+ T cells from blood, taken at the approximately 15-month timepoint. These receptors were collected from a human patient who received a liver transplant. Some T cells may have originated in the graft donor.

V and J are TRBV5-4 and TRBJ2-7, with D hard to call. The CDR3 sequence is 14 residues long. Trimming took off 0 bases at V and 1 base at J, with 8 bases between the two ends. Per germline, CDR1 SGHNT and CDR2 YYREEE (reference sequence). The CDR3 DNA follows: TGTGCCAGCAGCTTGGAAGGTTCGTCCTACGAGCAGTACGTC. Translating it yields CASSLEGSSYEQYV.

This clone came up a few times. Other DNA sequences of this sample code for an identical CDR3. CDR3 residues: CASSRGQGREKLFF. The DNA of the CDR3 is TGTGCCAGCTCTCGGGGACAGGGCCGGGAAAAACTGTTTTTT. The V call is TRBV28, the J call TRBJ1-4, with 9 bases identical to TRBD1. The germline CDR1 and CDR2 sequences are MDHEN and SYDVKM. After removal of 8 bases from V and 8 bases from J, the junction contained 9 bases not matched to a gene. The CDR3 runs to 14 residues.

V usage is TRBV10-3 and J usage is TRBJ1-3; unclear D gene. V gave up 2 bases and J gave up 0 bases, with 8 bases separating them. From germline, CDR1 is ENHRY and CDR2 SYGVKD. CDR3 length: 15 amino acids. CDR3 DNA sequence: TGTGCCATCAGTGAGGGTCCCCTCTCTGGAAACACCATATATTTT. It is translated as CAISEGPLSGNTIYF.

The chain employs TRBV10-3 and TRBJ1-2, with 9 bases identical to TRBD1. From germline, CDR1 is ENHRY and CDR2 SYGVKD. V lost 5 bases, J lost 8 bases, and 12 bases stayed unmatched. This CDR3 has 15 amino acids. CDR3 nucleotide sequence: TGTGCCATCAGTTCTCGTGGTGGGACAGGGTTGGGCTACACCTTC. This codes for CAISSRGGTGLGYTF.

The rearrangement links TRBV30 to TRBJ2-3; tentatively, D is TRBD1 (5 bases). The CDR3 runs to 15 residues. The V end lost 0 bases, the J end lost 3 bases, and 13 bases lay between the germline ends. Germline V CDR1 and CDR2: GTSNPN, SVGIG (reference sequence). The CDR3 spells CAWSVAGHGTDTQYF. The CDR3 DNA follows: TGTGCCTGGAGTGTGGCAGGGCATGGGACAGATACGCAGTATTTT.